This T cell receptor (beta chain) appears in the sequencing data of a study of shared clonotypes between healthy human individuals. The overall study: Donors had three CD4 naive, three CD4 memory, two CD8 naive and one CD8 memory plate apiece. Regarding the study as a whole: Relative to memory subsets, naive subsets generally showed larger estimated richness.

This CDR3 has 14 residues. Germline CDR1 and CDR2: SEHNR and FQNEAQ (reference sequence). V gave up 4 bases and J gave up 13 bases, with 19 bases separating them. Note on this clone: Antigen unknown.

Terminally differentiated effector memory CD45RA+ cells were excluded by CCR7 positive selection of CD45RO-negative cells. This table comes from immunoSEQ multiplex PCR, and its TCRdb copy is limited to in-frame clones, with some not included. The sample shows almost 700,000 clones, 92% of them seen only once. What was sequenced was naive CD8+ T cells sorted from blood. The chain combines TRBV7-9 with TRBJ1-4, with D maybe TRBD1 (5 bases). The source of this sequence is a man aged 30 to 45 in good health. CDR3 nucleotide sequence: TGTGCCAGCAGCTCCACAGGAACTCAAGGTGGACTGTTTTTT. Its protein is CASSSTGTQGGLFF. The full variable domain, in which reference TRBV7-9 and TRBJ1-4 provide the parts outside the CDR3, is DTGVSQNPRHKITKRGQNVTFRCDPISEHNRLYWYRQTLGQGPEFLTYFQNEAQLEKSRLLSDRFSAERPKGSFSTLEIQRTEQGDSAMYLCASSSTGTQGGLFFGSGTQLSVL.